Shown below are 21 T cell receptor beta chains from a single sample sequenced in a study of T cell repertoires in cytomegalovirus infection. MiXCR, run by TCRdb on the reads, gives a single entry per CDR3 protein. The repertoire holds more than 650,000 distinct CDR3 sequences, with 35% as singletons. Sequences were obtained from PBMCs. These receptors were collected from a human donor in good health (CMV status not recorded). Some clones in this sample may be carry-over from other donors' samples.

The gene calls are TRBV12-3 or TRBV12-4 and TRBJ2-7; D not resolved. V was cut by 3 bases and J by 3 bases, with 9 bases left in between. This CDR3 contains 13 residues. The DNA of the CDR3 is TGTGCCAGCAGTTTTAACAGAAACTACGAGCAGTACTTC. Translated: CASSFNRNYEQYF.

The rearrangement links TRBV7-6 to TRBJ2-7; D not resolved. V lost 4 bases to trimming and J lost 2 bases, with 15 bases between them. The CDR3 is made up of 15 amino acids. Germline assignment: CDR1 SGHVS and CDR2 FNYEAQ. The CDR3 DNA reads as TGTGCCAGCAGCTCCAGAGGCGGCAGCGCCTACGAGCAGTACTTC. This codes for CASSSRGGSAYEQYF.

Comment on this clonotype: A read error is possible here, since a much larger clone lies one base away. The chain combines TRBV6-6 with TRBJ2-7, with 7 positions matching TRBD2. This CDR3 comprises 14 residues. V lost 2 bases to trimming and J lost 2 bases; unmatched junction nucleotides: 3. Germline CDR1 is MNHNY and CDR2 is SVGAGI (reference sequence). The CDR3 loop is CASSYVAGAYEQYF. CDR3 coding DNA: TGTGCCAGCAGTTACGTGGCGGGGGCCTACGAGCAGTACTTC.

The J gene is TRBJ2-5, the V gene TRBV28; 11 bases fit TRBD2. The CDR3 sequence is 16 residues long. Trimming removed 1 base from V and 3 bases from J; junction bases left unmatched: 4. Looked up from germline, CDR1 is MDHEN and CDR2 is SYDVKM. The DNA for the CDR3 is TGTGCCAGCAGTTTATCCCCGGGACTAGCGGAAGAGACCCAGTACTTC. Encoded protein: CASSLSPGLAEETQYF.

This clonotype was recorded at least ten times. This chain joins TRBV28 and TRBJ2-7; possibly TRBD2 for D (6 bases). Trimming took 6 bases from V and 0 from J, leaving 9 bases between them. This CDR3 is built from 13 residues. The germline V gene has CDR1 MDHEN and CDR2 SYDVKM. The CDR3 DNA reads as TGTGCCAGCAGGGGGACTGGCTCCTACGAGCAGTACTTC. This encodes CASRGTGSYEQYF.

This clonotype has at least ten counts. J is TRBJ2-3 and V is TRBV7-2; 8 nucleotides match TRBD2. In germline, CDR1 is SGHTA, CDR2 FQGNSA. The CDR3 spans 15 residues. The V segment lost 8 bases and the J segment 3 bases; nucleotides outside the gene matches: 10. The CDR3 DNA follows: TGTGCCAGCGCAAGCCAGGGCGGGAGGACAGATACGCAGTATTTT. Protein product: CASASQGGRTDTQYF.

This clonotype was recorded a few times. The chain recombines TRBV4-1 with TRBJ2-4; D might be TRBD2 (6 bases). CDR3 size: 13 residues. CDR1 is MGHRA, CDR2 YSYEKL, per germline. V lost 6 bases to trimming and J lost 4 bases, with 10 bases between them. The CDR3 loop reads CASSPGTKNIQYF. Here the CDR3 DNA reads TGCGCCAGCAGTCCGGGGACTAAAAACATTCAGTACTTC.

This clonotype was counted between two and nine times. This chain connects TRBV7-3 to TRBJ1-1; D remains unclear. This CDR3 is built from 12 residues. The germline V gene has CDR1 SGHTA and CDR2 FQGTGA. V lost 1 base and J 6 bases, leaving 6 bases between the germline ends. The CDR3 is CASSLNFPEAFF. DNA of the CDR3: TGTGCCAGCAGCTTAAATTTCCCTGAAGCTTTCTTT.

V usage is TRBV7-3 and J usage is TRBJ2-7, with D perhaps assigned TRBD1 or TRBD2 (5 bases each). Germline CDR1 and CDR2: SGHTA and FQGTGA. CDR3 size: 16 residues. Trimming removed 5 bases at V and 1 base at J, with 18 bases between. The CDR3 DNA reads as TGTGCCAGCAGCCCAAGAGGGACCTTGGGGTCCTACGAGCAGTACTTC. This encodes CASSPRGTLGSYEQYF.

The rearrangement joins TRBV4-1 to TRBJ2-7, with 7 bases that match TRBD1. The germline gives CDR1 MGHRA, CDR2 YSYEKL. The CDR3 consists of 14 residues. The V segment lost 4 bases and the J segment 6 bases; nucleotides outside the gene matches: 9. This CDR3 reads CASSPGTGAGEQYF. Written as DNA, the CDR3 is TGCGCCAGCAGCCCGGGAACAGGGGCGGGCGAGCAGTACTTC.

As for this clonotype: Mismatch with germline at one junction end may stem from a read error. This sequence joins TRBV29-1 and TRBJ1-5; D is possibly TRBD1 (5 bases). Looked up from germline, CDR1 is SQVTM and CDR2 is ANQGSEA. The length of the CDR3 is 11 residues. CDR3 sequence reads: CSAGHRQPHHF. The CDR3 DNA is TGCAGCGCAGGACATAGACAGCCCCATCATTTT.

The genes are TRBV9 and TRBJ1-2; D is undetermined. V was clipped by 0 bases and J by 7 bases, with 16 bases between them. Germline V gene sequence: CDR1 SGDLS, CDR2 YYNGEE. The CDR3 totals 15 residues. The CDR3 reads CASSVARSERLGYTF. For the CDR3, the DNA is TGTGCCAGCAGCGTAGCTAGGTCCGAGAGACTTGGCTACACCTTC.

The rearrangement uses TRBV11-3 and TRBJ2-3, with D perhaps TRBD1 or TRBD2 (6 bases each). Germline CDR1 and CDR2: SGHNT and YENEEA. The CDR3 sequence is 16 residues long. The V end was cut by 3 bases, the J end by 2 bases, with 15 bases between. The CDR3 sequence is CASSLFEWGATDTQYF. DNA of the CDR3: TGTGCCAGCAGCTTGTTTGAGTGGGGGGCCACAGATACGCAGTATTTT.

The V and J genes are TRBV28 and TRBJ1-1; perhaps TRBD1 as D (6 bases). V was cut by 6 bases and J by 4 bases, with 21 bases left in between. The CDR3 is 16 amino acids. Germline-derived CDR1 and CDR2 are MDHEN and SYDVKM. The CDR3, as DNA: TGTGCCAGCAGGCGAGCAGACAGGCCGAAGGGCACTGAAGCTTTCTTT. Translating gives CASRRADRPKGTEAFF.

This rearrangement joins TRBV5-8 to TRBJ2-1, with 14 bases matching TRBD2. Per the germline V gene, CDR1 is SGHTS and CDR2 is YDEGEE. Trimming removed 2 bases from V and 4 bases from J; junction bases left unmatched: 11. This CDR3 spans 19 amino acids. CDR3: CASSFLGLAGVIGYNEQFF. The CDR3 DNA is TGTGCCAGCAGCTTTTTGGGACTAGCGGGAGTTATCGGGTACAATGAGCAGTTCTTC.

The rearrangement links TRBV28 to TRBJ1-5, with D possibly TRBD1 on 5 matching bases. V lost 4 bases and J lost 5, with 12 bases in between. CDR1 and CDR2 (germline): MDHEN, SYDVKM. The length of the CDR3 is 14 residues. In DNA form, the CDR3 reads TGTGCCAGCAGTTGGGCCCTGGGGCATCAGCCCCAGCATTTT. Protein sequence: CASSWALGHQPQHF.

This clonotype was detected a few times. The chain recombines TRBV14 with TRBJ2-3; D uncertain. The CDR3 contains 16 residues. V lost 1 base to trimming and J lost 2 bases, with 13 bases between them. Germline CDR1 and CDR2: SGHDN and FVKESK. The DNA for the CDR3 is TGTGCCAGCAGCCAAGCCCCGACAAGCTACACAGATACGCAGTATTTT. It translates to CASSQAPTSYTDTQYF.

This clonotype has a handful of counts. J is TRBJ1-5 and V is TRBV6-5, with TRBD1 matching over 8 bases. CDR1 is MNHEY, CDR2 SVGAGI, per germline. Unmatched junction bases numbered 4, after V lost 6 bases and J lost 6 bases. There are 13 residues in the CDR3. The CDR3 protein is CASRQQGGQPQHF. The CDR3, as DNA: TGTGCCAGCAGGCAACAGGGGGGTCAGCCCCAGCATTTT.

This clonotype turned up a few times. The chain carries TRBV28 and TRBJ1-2; perhaps TRBD1 as D (5 bases). The CDR3 loop spans 15 amino acids. V lost 5 bases, J lost 0 bases, and 13 bases lay in between. The V gene's germline CDR1 is MDHEN and CDR2 SYDVKM. This CDR3 is CASSPTGRANYGYTF. CDR3 sequence (DNA): TGTGCCAGCAGTCCTACAGGTCGAGCTAACTATGGCTACACCTTC.

The V call is TRBV27, the J call TRBJ2-1, with D perhaps TRBD1 or TRBD2 (5 bases each). CDR1 is MNHEY, CDR2 SMNVEV, per germline (reference sequence). The CDR3 loop spans 16 amino acids. Trimming removed 6 bases at V and 5 bases at J, with 20 bases between. Here the CDR3 DNA reads TGTGCCAGCAGCCTGGGGGATCGGGACCCAGACAATGAGCAGTTCTTC. Translated: CASSLGDRDPDNEQFF.

The V call is TRBV5-8, the J call TRBJ2-4; the D gene is possibly TRBD1 (5 bases). CDR1 and CDR2 from the germline V gene are SGHTS and YDEGEE. Between the trimmed V and J ends, which lost 3 bases and 7 bases, there was a span of 20 bases. The CDR3 loop spans 16 amino acids. The CDR3 nucleotides read TGTGCCAGCAGCTCCTACAGGACCGGGCGCAAGAACATTCAGTACTTC. It is translated as CASSSYRTGRKNIQYF.